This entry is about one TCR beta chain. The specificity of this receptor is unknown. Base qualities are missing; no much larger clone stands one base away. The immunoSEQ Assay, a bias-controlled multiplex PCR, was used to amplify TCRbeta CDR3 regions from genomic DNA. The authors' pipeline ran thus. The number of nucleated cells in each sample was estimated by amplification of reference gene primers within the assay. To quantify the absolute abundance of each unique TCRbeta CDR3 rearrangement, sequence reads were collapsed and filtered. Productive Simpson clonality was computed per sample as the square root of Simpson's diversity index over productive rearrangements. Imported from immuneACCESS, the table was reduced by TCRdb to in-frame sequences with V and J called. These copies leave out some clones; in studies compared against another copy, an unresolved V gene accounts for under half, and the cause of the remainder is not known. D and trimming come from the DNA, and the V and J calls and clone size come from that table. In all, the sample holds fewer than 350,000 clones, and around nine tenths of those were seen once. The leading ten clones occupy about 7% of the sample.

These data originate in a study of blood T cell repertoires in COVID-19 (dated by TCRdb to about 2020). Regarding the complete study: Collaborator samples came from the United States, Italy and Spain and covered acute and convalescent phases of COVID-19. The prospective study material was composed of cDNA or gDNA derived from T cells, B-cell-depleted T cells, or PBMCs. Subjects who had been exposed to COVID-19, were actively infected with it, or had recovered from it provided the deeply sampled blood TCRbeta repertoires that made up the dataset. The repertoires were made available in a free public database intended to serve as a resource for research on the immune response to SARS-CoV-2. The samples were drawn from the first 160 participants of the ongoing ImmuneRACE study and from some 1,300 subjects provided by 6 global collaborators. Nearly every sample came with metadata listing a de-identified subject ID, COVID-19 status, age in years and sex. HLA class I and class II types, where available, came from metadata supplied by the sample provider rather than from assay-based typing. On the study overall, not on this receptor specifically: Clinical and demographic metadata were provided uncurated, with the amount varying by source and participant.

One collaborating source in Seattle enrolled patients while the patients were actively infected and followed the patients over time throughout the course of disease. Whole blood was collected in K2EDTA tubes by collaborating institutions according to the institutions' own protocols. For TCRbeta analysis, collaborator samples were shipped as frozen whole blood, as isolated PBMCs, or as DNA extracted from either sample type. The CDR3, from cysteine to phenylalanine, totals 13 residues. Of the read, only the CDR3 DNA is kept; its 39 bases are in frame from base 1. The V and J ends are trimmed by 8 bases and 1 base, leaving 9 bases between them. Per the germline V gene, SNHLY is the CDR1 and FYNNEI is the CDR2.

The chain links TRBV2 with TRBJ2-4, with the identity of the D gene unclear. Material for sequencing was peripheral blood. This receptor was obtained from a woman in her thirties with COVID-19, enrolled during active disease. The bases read TGTGCCAGCCGTCCCGGGGCCAAAAACATTCAGTACTTC. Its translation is CASRPGAKNIQYF.